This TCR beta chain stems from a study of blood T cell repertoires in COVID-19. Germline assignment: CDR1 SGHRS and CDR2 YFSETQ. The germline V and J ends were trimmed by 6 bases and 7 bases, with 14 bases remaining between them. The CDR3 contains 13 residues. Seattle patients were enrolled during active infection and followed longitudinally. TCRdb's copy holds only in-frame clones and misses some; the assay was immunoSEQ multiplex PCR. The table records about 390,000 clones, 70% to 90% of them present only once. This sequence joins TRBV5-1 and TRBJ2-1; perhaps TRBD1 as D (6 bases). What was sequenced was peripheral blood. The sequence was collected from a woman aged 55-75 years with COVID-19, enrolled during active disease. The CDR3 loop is CASTRTASNEQFF. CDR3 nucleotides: TGCGCCAGCACCAGGACAGCCTCAAATGAGCAGTTCTTC.